The following is a TCR beta chain sequence with its context. These data originate in a study of PD-L1 blockade in urothelial cancer. From germline, CDR1 is WNHNN and CDR2 SYGVQD (reference sequence). The ends were cut back, 0 bases at V and 5 bases at J, with 10 bases in the middle. This CDR3 spans 14 amino acids. The data were produced by immunoSEQ multiplex PCR, yet TCRdb's version contains in-frame clones alone and is incomplete. The sample lists about 69,000 clones; less than 90% were seen once. This TCR was recovered from a man in his 60s with urothelial cancer. The material was PBMCs, obtained around atezolizumab (anti-PD-L1) treatment. This chain connects TRBV10-1 to TRBJ1-1; D is ambiguous. The CDR3 DNA sequence: TGCGCCAGCAGTGAGTCGTCCGCGTCTACTGAAGCTTTCTTT. Its protein is CASSESSASTEAFF.